These 4 T cell receptor beta chains came from one sample sequenced in a study of cytomegalovirus exposure and HLA in healthy donors. Both 60 Vbeta primers and 13 Jbeta primers went into the PCR. Only in-frame clones appear in the TCRdb table, and some are missing; sequencing was by immunoSEQ multiplex PCR. The table has more than 95,000 clones, 83% seen once. The sequenced sample was PBMCs. These receptors all come from a man between 18 and 29 years old in good health and CMV-seropositive.

The chain couples TRBV4-1 to TRBJ1-4, with 11 bases fitting TRBD1. Germline lookup yields CDR1 MGHRA and CDR2 YSYEKL. The CDR3 totals 15 residues. The trim removed 1 base at V and 8 bases at J, leaving 3 bases unmatched. As DNA, the CDR3 is TGCGCCAGCAGCCAAGGGACAGGGGGCTGGGAAAAACTGTTTTTT. This sequence encodes CASSQGTGGWEKLFF.

A single count supports this clone. CDR3 sequence: CASSPTWMDEKLFF. The CDR3 nucleotides read TGTGCCAGCAGCCCGACTTGGATGGATGAAAAACTGTTTTTT. The rearrangement links TRBV7-8 to TRBJ1-4; D gene uncertain. V lost 5 bases, J lost 6 bases, and 13 bases lay in between. The CDR3 totals 14 residues. Germline V lookup: CDR1 SGHVS, CDR2 FQNEAQ.

The DNA for the CDR3 is TGCGCCAGCAGCTTAGGCGGGGGAAGAGAGACCCAGTACTTC. Protein product: CASSLGGGRETQYF. The chain is built from TRBV5-1 and TRBJ2-5; TRBD2 agrees at 7 bases. The CDR3 is 14 amino acids. V was clipped by 2 bases and J by 4 bases; unmatched bases: 5. Germline values: CDR1 SGHRS, CDR2 YFSETQ.

CDR3 amino acids: CASSLNRDRNQPQHF. The DNA for the CDR3 is TGTGCCAGCAGCTTAAATCGGGACAGAAATCAGCCCCAGCATTTT. This chain links TRBV7-8 with TRBJ1-5, with 7 bases fitting TRBD1. V was clipped by 2 bases and J by 4 bases; unmatched bases: 5. CDR3 length equals 15 residues. Germline CDR1 SGHVS, CDR2 FQNEAQ. The variable domain in full, with the rest retrieved from reference TRBV7-8 and TRBJ1-5, is GAGVSQSPRYKVAKRGQDVALRCDPISGHVSLFWYQQALGQGPEFLTYFQNEAQLDKSGLPSDRFFAERPEGSVSTLKIQRTQQEDSAVYLCASSLNRDRNQPQHFGDGTRLSIL.